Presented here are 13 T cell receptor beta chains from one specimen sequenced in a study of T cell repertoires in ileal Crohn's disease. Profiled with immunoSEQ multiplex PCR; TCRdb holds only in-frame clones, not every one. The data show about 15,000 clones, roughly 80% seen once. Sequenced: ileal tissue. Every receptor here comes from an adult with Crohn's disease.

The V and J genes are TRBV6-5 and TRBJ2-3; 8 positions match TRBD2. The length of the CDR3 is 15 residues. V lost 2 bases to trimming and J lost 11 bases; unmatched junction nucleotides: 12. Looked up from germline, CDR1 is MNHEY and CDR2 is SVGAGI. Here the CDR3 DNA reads TGTGCCAGCAGTTACACGGCGGGGGGCCGCCAGGAGCAGTATTTT. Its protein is CASSYTAGGRQEQYF.

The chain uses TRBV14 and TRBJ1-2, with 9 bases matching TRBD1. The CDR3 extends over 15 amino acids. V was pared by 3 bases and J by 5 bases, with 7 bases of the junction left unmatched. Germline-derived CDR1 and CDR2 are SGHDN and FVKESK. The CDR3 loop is CASSHRDRALYGYTF. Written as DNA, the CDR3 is TGTGCCAGCAGCCACCGGGACAGGGCCCTGTATGGCTACACCTTC.

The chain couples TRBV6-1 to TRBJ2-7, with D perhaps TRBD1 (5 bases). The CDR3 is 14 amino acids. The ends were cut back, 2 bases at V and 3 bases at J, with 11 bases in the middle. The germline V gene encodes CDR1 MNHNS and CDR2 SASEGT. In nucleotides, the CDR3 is TGTGCCAGCAGTGAACCAGGGATTGGCTACGAGCAGTACGTC. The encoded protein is CASSEPGIGYEQYV.

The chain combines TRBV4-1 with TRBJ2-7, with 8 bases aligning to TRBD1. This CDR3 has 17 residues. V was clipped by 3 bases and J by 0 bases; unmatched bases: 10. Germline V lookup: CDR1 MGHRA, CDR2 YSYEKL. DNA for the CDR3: TGCGCCAGCAGCCACGGACAGGGAACCGAAAGCTCCTACGAGCAGTACTTC. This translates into CASSHGQGTESSYEQYF.

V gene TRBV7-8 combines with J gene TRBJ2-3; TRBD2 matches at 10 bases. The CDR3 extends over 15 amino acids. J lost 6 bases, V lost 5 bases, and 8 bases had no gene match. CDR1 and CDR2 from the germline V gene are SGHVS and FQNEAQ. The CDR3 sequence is CASSVSGGSGDTQYF. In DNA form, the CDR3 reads TGTGCCAGCAGCGTTAGCGGGGGGTCTGGGGATACGCAGTATTTT.

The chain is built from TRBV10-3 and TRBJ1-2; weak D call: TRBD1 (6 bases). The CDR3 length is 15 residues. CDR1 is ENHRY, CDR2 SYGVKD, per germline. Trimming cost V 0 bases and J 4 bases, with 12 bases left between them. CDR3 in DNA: TGTGCCATCAGTGAGTCAGGTGCAGGGGCCTATGGCTACACCTTC. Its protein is CAISESGAGAYGYTF.

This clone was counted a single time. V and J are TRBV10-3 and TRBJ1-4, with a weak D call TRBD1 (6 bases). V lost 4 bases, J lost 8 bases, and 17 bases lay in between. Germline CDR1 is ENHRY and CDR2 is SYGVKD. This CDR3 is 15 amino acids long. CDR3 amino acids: CAISAIRGADEKLFF. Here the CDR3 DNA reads TGTGCCATCAGTGCCATTCGGGGGGCGGACGAAAAACTGTTTTTT.

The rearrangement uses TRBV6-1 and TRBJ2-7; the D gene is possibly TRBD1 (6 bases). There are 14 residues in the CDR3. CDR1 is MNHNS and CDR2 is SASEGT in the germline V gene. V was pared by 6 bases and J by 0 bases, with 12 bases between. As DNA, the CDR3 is TGTGCCAGCAGACCTACGGACAGCTCCTACGAGCAGTACTTC. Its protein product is CASRPTDSSYEQYF.

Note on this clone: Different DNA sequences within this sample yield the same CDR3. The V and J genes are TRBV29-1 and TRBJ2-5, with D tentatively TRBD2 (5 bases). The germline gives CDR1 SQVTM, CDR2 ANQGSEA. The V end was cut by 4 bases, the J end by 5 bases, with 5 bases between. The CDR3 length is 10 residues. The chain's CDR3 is CSVGGETQYF. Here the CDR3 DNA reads TGCAGCGTTGGCGGGGAGACCCAGTACTTC.

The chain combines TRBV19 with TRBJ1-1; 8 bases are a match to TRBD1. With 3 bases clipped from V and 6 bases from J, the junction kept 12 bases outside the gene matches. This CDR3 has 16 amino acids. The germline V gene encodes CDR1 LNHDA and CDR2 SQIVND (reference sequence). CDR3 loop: CASSIPLQGVVAEAFF. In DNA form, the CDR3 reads TGTGCCAGTAGTATCCCCTTACAGGGGGTGGTCGCTGAAGCTTTCTTT.

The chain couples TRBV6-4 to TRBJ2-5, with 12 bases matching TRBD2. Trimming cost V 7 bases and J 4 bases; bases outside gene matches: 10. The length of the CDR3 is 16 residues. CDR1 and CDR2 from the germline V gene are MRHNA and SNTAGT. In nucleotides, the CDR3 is TGTGCCAGCACCTGGCTCCTAGCGGGAGGGCCAGAGACCCAGTACTTC. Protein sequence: CASTWLLAGGPETQYF.

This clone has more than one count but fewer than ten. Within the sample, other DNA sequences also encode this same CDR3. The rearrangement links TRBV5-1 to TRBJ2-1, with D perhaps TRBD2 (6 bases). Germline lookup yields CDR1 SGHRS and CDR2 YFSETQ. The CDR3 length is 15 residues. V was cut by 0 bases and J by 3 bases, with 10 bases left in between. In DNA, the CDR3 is TGCGCCAGCAGCTTGGGGGGGGAGAACTACAATGAGCAGTTCTTC. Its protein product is CASSLGGENYNEQFF.

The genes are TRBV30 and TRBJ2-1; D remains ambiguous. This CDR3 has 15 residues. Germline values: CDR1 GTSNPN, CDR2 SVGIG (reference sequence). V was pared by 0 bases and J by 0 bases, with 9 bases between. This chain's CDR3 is CAWSVTVSSYNEQFF. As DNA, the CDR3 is TGTGCCTGGAGTGTAACGGTGAGCTCCTACAATGAGCAGTTCTTC. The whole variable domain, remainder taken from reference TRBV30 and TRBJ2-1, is SQTIHQWPATLVQPVGSPLSLECTVEGTSNPNLYWYRQAAGRGLQLLFYSVGIGQISSEVPQNLSASRPQDRQFILSSKKLLLSDSGFYLCAWSVTVSSYNEQFFGPGTRLTVL.